This TCR beta chain was captured by sequencing in a study of preoperative IRX-2 immunotherapy in early breast cancer. TCRdb's table, derived via immunoSEQ multiplex PCR, lists solely in-frame clones and lacks some. The sample contains approximately 100,000 clones, 70% to 90% of which appear only once. The treatment denotes: preoperative locoregional IRX-2 cytokine immunotherapy. Samples came from a phase Ib trial of preoperative locoregional IRX-2 cytokine immunotherapy. CDR3 length: 15 residues. The J gene is TRBJ1-2, the V gene TRBV22-1; the table's D call, TRBD1, has no DNA check behind it. TRBV22-1 is a pseudogene segment. The sequence was collected from a human donor with breast cancer. The sample was tumor tissue, taken after IRX-2 immunotherapy. The CDR3 DNA sequence: TGTGCCAGTAGTCCACAGGGCCGCCGGGGCTATGGCTACACCTTC. Protein product: CASSPQGRRGYGYTF.